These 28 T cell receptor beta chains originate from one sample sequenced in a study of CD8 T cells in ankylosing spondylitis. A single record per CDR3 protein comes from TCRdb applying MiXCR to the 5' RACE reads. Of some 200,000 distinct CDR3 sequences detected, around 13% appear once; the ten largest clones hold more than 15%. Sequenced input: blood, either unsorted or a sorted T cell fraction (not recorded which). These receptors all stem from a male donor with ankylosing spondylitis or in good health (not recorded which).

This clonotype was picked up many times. The CDR3 DNA sequence: TGTGCCAGCAGTTTCGGGGGGCCCAGCTCCTACAATGAGCAGTTCTTC. Translation gives CASSFGGPSSYNEQFF. The chain combines TRBV12-3 or TRBV12-4 with TRBJ2-1, with a weak D call TRBD2 (7 bases). V was clipped by 3 bases and J by 0 bases, with 12 bases between them. CDR3 length: 16 residues.

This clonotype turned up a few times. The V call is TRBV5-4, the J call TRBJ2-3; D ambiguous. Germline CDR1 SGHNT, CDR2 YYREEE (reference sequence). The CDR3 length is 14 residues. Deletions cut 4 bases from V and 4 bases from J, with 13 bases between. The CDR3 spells CASSTELLPDTQYF. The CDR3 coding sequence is TGTGCCAGCAGCACCGAACTACTCCCAGATACGCAGTATTTT.

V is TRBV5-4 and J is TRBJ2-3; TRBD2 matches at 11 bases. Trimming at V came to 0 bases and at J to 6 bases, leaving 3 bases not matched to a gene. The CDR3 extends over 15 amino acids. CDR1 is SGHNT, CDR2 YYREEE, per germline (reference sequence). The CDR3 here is CASSLETSGADTQYF. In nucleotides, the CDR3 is TGTGCCAGCAGCTTGGAGACTAGCGGGGCGGATACGCAGTATTTT.

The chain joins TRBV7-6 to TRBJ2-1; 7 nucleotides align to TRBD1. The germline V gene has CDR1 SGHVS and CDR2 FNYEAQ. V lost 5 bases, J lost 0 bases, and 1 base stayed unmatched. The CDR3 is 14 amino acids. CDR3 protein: CASSAGGSYNEQFF. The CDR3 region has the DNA TGTGCCAGCAGCGCAGGGGGCTCCTACAATGAGCAGTTCTTC.

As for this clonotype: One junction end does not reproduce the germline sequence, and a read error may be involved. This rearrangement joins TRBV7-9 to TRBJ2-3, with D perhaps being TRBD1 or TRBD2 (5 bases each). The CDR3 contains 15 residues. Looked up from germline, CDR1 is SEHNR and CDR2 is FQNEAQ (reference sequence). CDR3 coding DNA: TGTACCAGCAGCCCCCTTGTGGGGGAAACAGATACGCAGTATTTT. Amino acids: CTSSPLVGETDTQYF.

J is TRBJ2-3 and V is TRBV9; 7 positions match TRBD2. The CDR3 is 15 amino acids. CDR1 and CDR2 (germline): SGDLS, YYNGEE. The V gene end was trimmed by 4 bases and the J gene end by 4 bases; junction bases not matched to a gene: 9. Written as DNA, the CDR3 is TGTGCCAGCAGCAACCGGATGGGGGGGGCAGATACGCAGTATTTT. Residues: CASSNRMGGADTQYF.

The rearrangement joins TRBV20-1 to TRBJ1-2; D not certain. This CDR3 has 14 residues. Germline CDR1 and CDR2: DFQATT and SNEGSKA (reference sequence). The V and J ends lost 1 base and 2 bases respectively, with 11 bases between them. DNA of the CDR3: TGCAGTGCTAGAGTGGAAGACTTCAACTATGGCTACACCTTC. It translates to CSARVEDFNYGYTF.

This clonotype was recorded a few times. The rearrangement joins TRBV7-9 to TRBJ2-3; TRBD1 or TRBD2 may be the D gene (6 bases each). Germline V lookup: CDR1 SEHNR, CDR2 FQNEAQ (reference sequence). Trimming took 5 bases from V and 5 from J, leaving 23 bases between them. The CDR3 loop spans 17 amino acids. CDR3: CASSPSWGRQGGDTQYF. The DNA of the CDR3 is TGTGCCAGCAGCCCTTCCTGGGGGCGGCAGGGAGGAGATACGCAGTATTTT.

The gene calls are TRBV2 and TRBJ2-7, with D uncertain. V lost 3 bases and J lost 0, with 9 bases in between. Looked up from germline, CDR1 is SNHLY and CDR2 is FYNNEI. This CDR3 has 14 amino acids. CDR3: CASSDGPPSYEQYF. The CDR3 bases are TGTGCCAGCAGTGATGGCCCCCCCTCCTACGAGCAGTACTTC.

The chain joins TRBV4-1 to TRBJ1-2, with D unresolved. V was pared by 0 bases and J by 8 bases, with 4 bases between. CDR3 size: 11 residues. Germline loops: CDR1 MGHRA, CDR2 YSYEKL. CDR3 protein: CASSQEAGYTF. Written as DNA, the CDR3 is TGCGCCAGCAGCCAAGAGGCGGGCTACACCTTC.

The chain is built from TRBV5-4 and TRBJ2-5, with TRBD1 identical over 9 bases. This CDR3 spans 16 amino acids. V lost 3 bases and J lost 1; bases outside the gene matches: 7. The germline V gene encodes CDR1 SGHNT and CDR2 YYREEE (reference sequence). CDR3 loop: CASSSLTGGTQETQYF. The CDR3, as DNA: TGTGCCAGCAGCTCCTTGACAGGGGGGACCCAAGAGACCCAGTACTTC.

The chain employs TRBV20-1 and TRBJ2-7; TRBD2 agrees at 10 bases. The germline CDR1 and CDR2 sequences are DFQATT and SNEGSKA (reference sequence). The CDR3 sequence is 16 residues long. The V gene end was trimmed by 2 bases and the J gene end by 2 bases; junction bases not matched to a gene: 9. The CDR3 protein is CSARPLLAGVAYEQYF. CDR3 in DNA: TGCAGTGCTAGACCGCTTCTAGCGGGGGTCGCCTACGAGCAGTACTTC.

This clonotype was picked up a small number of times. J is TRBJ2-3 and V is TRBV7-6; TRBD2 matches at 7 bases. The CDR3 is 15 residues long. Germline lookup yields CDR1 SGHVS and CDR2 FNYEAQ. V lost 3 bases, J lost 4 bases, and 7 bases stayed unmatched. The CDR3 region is CASSLGGNSPDTQYF. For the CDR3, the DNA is TGTGCCAGCAGCTTGGGGGGGAATTCCCCAGATACGCAGTATTTT.

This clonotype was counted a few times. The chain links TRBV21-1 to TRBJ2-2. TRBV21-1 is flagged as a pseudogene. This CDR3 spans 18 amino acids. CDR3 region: CASSKAPLCARITGELFF. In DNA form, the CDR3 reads TGTGCCAGCAGCAAAGCGCCTTTATGCGCGAGGATCACCGGGGAGCTGTTTTTT.

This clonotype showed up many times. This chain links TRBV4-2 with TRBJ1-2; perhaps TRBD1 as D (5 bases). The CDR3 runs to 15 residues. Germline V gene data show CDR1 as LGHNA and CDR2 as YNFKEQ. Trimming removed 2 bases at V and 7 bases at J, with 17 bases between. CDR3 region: CASSQPLTAGAGYTF. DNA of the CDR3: TGTGCCAGCAGCCAACCCCTCACCGCCGGGGCTGGCTACACCTTC.

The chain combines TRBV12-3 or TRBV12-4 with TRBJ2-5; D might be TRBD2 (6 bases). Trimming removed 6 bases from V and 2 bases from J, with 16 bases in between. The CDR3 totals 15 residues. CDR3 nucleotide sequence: TGTGCCAGCAGCAATGGACACGCGGGGCAAGAGACCCAGTACTTC. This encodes CASSNGHAGQETQYF.

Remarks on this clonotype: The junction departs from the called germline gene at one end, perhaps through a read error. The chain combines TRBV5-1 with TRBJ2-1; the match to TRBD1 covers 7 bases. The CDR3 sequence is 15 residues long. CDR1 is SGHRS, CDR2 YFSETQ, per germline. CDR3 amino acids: CARSLFTGAYNEQFF. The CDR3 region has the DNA TGCGCCAGGAGCTTGTTCACAGGGGCCTACAATGAGCAGTTCTTC.

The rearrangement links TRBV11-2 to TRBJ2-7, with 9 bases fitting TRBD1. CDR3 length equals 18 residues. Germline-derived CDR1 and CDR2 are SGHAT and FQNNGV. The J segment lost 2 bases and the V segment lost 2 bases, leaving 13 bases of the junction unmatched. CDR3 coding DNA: TGTGCCAGCAGCTTATCCGCGGGTAATGGGGACAGGGCCTACGAGCAGTACTTC. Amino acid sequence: CASSLSAGNGDRAYEQYF.

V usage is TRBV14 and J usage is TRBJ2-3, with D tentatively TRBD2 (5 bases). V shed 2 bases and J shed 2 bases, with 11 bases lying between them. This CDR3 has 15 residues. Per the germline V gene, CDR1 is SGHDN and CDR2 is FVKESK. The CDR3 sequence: CASSQLRAATDTQYF. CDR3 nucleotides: TGTGCCAGCAGCCAACTTCGAGCGGCCACAGATACGCAGTATTTT.

CDR3 nucleotide sequence: TGTGCCAGCAGTTACTCTGCGGGAACTCGGGAGACCCAGTACTTC. Protein: CASSYSAGTRETQYF. The J gene is TRBJ2-5, the V gene TRBV6-5; D may be TRBD2 (6 bases). Germline CDR1 is MNHEY and CDR2 is SVGAGI. The CDR3 is 15 residues long. V lost 0 bases and J 5 bases, leaving 13 bases between the germline ends.

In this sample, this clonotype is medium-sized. This chain's CDR3 is CASSQNVIVGPDYGYTF. In nucleotides, the CDR3 is TGCGCCAGCAGCCAAAATGTGATTGTTGGCCCAGACTATGGCTACACCTTC. V is TRBV4-1 and J is TRBJ1-2; D gene uncertain. The CDR3 loop spans 17 amino acids. V lost 2 bases, J lost 3 bases, and 19 bases lay in between. Germline CDR1 reads MGHRA; CDR2 reads YSYEKL.

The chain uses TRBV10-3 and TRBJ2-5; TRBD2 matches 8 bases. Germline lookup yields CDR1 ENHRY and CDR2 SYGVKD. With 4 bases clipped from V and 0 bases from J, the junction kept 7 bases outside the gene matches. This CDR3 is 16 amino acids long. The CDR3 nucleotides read TGTGCCATCAGTGGAAGTCTAGCGGGCGACCAAGAGACCCAGTACTTC. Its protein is CAISGSLAGDQETQYF.

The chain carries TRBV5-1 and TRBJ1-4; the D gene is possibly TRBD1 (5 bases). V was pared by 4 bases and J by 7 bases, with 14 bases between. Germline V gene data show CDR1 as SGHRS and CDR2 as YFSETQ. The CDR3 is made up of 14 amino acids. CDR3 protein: CASSPAEGLEKLFF. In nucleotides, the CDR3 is TGCGCCAGCAGCCCGGCAGAGGGGCTTGAAAAACTGTTTTTT.

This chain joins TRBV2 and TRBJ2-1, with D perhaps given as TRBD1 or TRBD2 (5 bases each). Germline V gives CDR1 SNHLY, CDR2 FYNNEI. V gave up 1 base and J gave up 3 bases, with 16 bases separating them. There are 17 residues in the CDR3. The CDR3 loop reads CASSEVRDGLYYNEQFF. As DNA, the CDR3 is TGTGCCAGCAGTGAAGTGAGGGACGGCCTTTACTACAATGAGCAGTTCTTC.

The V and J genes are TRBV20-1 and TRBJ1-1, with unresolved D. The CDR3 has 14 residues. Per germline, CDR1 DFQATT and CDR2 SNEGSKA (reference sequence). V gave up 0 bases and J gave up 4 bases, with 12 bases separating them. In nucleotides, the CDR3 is TGCAGTGCTAGAGATATGACCGGAGTCACTGAAGCTTTCTTT. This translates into CSARDMTGVTEAFF.

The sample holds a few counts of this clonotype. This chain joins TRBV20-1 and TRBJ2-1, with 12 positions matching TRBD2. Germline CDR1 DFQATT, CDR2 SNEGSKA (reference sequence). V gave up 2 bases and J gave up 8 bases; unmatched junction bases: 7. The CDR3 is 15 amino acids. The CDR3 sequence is CSARLLAGGGDEQFF. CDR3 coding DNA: TGCAGTGCTAGATTACTAGCGGGAGGAGGCGATGAGCAGTTCTTC.

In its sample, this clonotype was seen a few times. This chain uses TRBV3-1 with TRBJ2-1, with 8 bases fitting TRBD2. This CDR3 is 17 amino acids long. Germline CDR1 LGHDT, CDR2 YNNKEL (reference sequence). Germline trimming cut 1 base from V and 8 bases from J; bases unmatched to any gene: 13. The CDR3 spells CASSQGGSGRGWDEQFF. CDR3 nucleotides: TGTGCCAGCAGCCAAGGAGGGAGCGGGAGAGGCTGGGATGAGCAGTTCTTC.

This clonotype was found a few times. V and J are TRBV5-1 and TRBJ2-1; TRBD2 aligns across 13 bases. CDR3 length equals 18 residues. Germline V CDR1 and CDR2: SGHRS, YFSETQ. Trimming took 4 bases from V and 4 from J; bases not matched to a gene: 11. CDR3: CASSGSGTSGDKYNEQFF. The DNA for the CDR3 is TGCGCCAGCAGCGGATCCGGGACTAGCGGGGATAAATACAATGAGCAGTTCTTC.